The 25 T cell receptor beta chains presented below share a single source sample, sequenced in a study of early T cells in non-severe SARS-CoV-2 infection. TCRdb used MiXCR to reprocess the 5' RACE reads, holding one entry per CDR3 protein. Here the sample spans some 64,000 distinct CDR3 sequences, 20% to 25% being singletons. Here the sequenced sample was whole blood, taken at baseline. These receptors were collected from an adult who was a healthcare worker with PCR-confirmed SARS-CoV-2 infection or an uninfected control (not recorded which).

The table lists this clonotype with many counts. J is TRBJ2-3 and V is TRBV10-3; D call uncertain. There are 15 residues in the CDR3. Trimming removed 0 bases from V and 2 bases from J, with 9 bases in between. The germline CDR1 and CDR2 sequences are ENHRY and SYGVKD. The CDR3 region is CAISESGGFTDTQYF. As DNA, the CDR3 is TGTGCCATCAGTGAGTCTGGCGGTTTCACAGATACGCAGTATTTT.

This clonotype was counted a few times. The gene calls are TRBV5-6 and TRBJ1-6; 9 nucleotides align to TRBD1. CDR1 is SGHDT and CDR2 is YYEEEE in the germline V gene. The junction had 5 bases not matched to a gene; V was cut back by 2 bases and J by 8 bases. This CDR3 is built from 15 residues. The CDR3 is CASSLTGGRDSPLHF. CDR3 sequence (DNA): TGTGCCAGCAGCTTAACAGGGGGCCGTGATTCACCCCTCCACTTT.

The gene calls are TRBV27 and TRBJ2-7; D ambiguous. Germline values: CDR1 MNHEY, CDR2 SMNVEV (reference sequence). This CDR3 has 16 amino acids. V lost 5 bases, J lost 2 bases, and 19 bases lay in between. CDR3 protein: CASSLQIGAEAYEQYF. CDR3 coding DNA: TGTGCCAGCAGTCTTCAAATAGGCGCCGAGGCCTACGAGCAGTACTTC.

This chain links TRBV5-5 with TRBJ2-2; 10 bases align to TRBD1. CDR1 is SGHKS, CDR2 YYEKEE, per germline (reference sequence). J was trimmed by 6 bases and V by 2 bases; bases with no gene match: 4. The CDR3 totals 15 residues. CDR3 nucleotides: TGTGCCAGCAGCTTAGACAGGGGGCGCGCCGGGGAGCTGTTTTTT. Translation gives CASSLDRGRAGELFF.

This clonotype was counted only a few times. V gene TRBV7-9 combines with J gene TRBJ2-7; 10 bases are a match to TRBD1. Germline loops: CDR1 SEHNR, CDR2 FQNEAQ (reference sequence). This CDR3 comprises 16 residues. V shed 5 bases and J 5 bases; nucleotides not matched to a gene: 12. CDR3 sequence: CASSITTGTGVDEQYF. The DNA of the CDR3 is TGTGCCAGCAGCATAACCACCGGGACAGGGGTCGACGAGCAGTACTTC. The whole variable domain, filled in from reference TRBV7-9 and TRBJ2-7, reads DTGVSQNPRHKITKRGQNVTFRCDPISEHNRLYWYRQTLGQGPEFLTYFQNEAQLEKSRLLSDRFSAERPKGSFSTLEIQRTEQGDSAMYLCASSITTGTGVDEQYFGPGTRLTVT.

CDR3 coding DNA: TGTGCCAGCAGGGAGACAAGAAACTATGGCTACACCTTC. Its translation is CASRETRNYGYTF. The V and J genes are TRBV6-2 or TRBV6-3 and TRBJ1-2, with unresolved D. V lost 6 bases to trimming and J lost 2 bases, with 10 bases between them. The CDR3 is made up of 13 amino acids. The germline V gene encodes CDR1 MNHEY and CDR2 SVGEGT.

This chain uses TRBV12-3 or TRBV12-4 with TRBJ1-2; TRBD1 is a possible D gene (5 bases). Trimming removed 2 bases from V and 5 bases from J, with 6 bases in between. The CDR3 has 12 residues. The CDR3, as DNA: TGTGCCAGCAGTTTACAGGGATATGGCTACACCTTC. Amino acids: CASSLQGYGYTF.

Here the CDR3 reads CASSTTAGGNQPQHF. The CDR3 nucleotides read TGTGCCAGCAGTACCACCGCGGGAGGCAATCAGCCCCAGCATTTT. This sequence joins TRBV6-1 and TRBJ1-5, with D uncertain. V was cut by 5 bases and J by 2 bases, with 13 bases left in between. The CDR3 runs to 15 residues. Germline V gene data show CDR1 as MNHNS and CDR2 as SASEGT.

This clonotype has only one observation. This may come from a read error, since a much larger clone is one base off. This chain connects TRBV7-6 to TRBJ1-3, with D possibly TRBD1 on 6 matching bases. This CDR3 comprises 15 residues. Looked up from germline, CDR1 is SGHVS and CDR2 is FNYEAQ. The CDR3 loop is CASSPRTASGNAIYF. The DNA for the CDR3 is TGTGCCAGCAGCCCAAGGACAGCCTCTGGAAACGCCATATATTTT.

V is TRBV20-1 and J is TRBJ1-1; D unresolved. The CDR3 sequence is 12 residues long. The germline V and J ends were trimmed by 4 bases and 7 bases, with 13 bases remaining between them. The germline gives CDR1 DFQATT, CDR2 SNEGSKA (reference sequence). DNA of the CDR3: TGCAGTGCTACGGTCCGGGCGATTGAAGCTTTCTTT. It codes for CSATVRAIEAFF.

This clonotype was seen a few times. The chain employs TRBV7-3 and TRBJ2-1; the D call may be TRBD1 or TRBD2 (5 bases each). V lost 1 base and J lost 6, with 10 bases in between. CDR1 SGHTA and CDR2 FQGTGA come from the germline V gene. The CDR3 is 14 amino acids. CDR3 DNA: TGTGCCAGCAGCTTAATGTCGAGGGGCAATGAGCAGTTCTTC. This gives the protein CASSLMSRGNEQFF.

Many counts were recorded for this clonotype. This rearrangement joins TRBV10-3 to TRBJ2-3; 7 bases agree with TRBD2. The CDR3 length is 15 residues. From germline, CDR1 is ENHRY and CDR2 SYGVKD. With 3 bases clipped from V and 3 bases from J, the junction kept 6 bases outside the gene matches. DNA of the CDR3: TGTGCCATCAGTGAAGGACTAGAGAAAACAGATACGCAGTATTTT. This encodes CAISEGLEKTDTQYF.

The chain couples TRBV19 to TRBJ1-1; TRBD1 might be the D (5 bases). The V end was cut by 2 bases, the J end by 0 bases, with 10 bases between. The CDR3 runs to 15 residues. Germline CDR1 is LNHDA and CDR2 is SQIVND (reference sequence). The CDR3 spells CASSIQGTMNTEAFF. As DNA, the CDR3 is TGTGCCAGTAGTATACAGGGAACCATGAACACTGAAGCTTTCTTT.

The rearrangement uses TRBV3-1 and TRBJ2-3; a possible D gene is TRBD1 (6 bases). CDR3 size: 17 residues. Germline V CDR1 and CDR2: LGHDT, YNNKEL (reference sequence). V lost 0 bases, J lost 6 bases, and 19 bases lay in between. The CDR3 DNA follows: TGTGCCAGCAGCCAAGATCTGATCGGAAAGGGGGTGGATACGCAGTATTTT. It translates to CASSQDLIGKGVDTQYF.

The chain employs TRBV9 and TRBJ1-3; TRBD1 might be the D (5 bases). Per the germline V gene, CDR1 is SGDLS and CDR2 is YYNGEE. This CDR3 is 14 amino acids long. Between the trimmed V and J ends, which lost 4 bases and 3 bases, there was a span of 11 bases. The CDR3 loop reads CASSSRAGGNTIYF. The CDR3 DNA sequence: TGTGCCAGCAGCTCCAGGGCGGGTGGAAACACCATATATTTT.

This clonotype turned up a few times. This chain links TRBV10-3 with TRBJ2-3, with D unclear. There are 16 residues in the CDR3. Germline CDR1 ENHRY, CDR2 SYGVKD. Trimming shortened V by 4 bases and J by 0 bases, and 14 bases separated the two germline ends. Here the CDR3 DNA reads TGTGCCATCAGTGCGCAAGGCAGCCCTAGCACAGATACGCAGTATTTT. Translated: CAISAQGSPSTDTQYF.

The rearrangement links TRBV27 to TRBJ1-5, with D possibly being TRBD1 (5 bases). The CDR3 extends over 15 amino acids. Germline CDR1 reads MNHEY; CDR2 reads SMNVEV (reference sequence). V was pared by 3 bases and J by 0 bases, with 9 bases between. The CDR3 DNA reads TGTGCCAGCAGTTTGGAGGGGTATAGCAATCAGCCCCAGCATTTT. This encodes CASSLEGYSNQPQHF.

This clonotype was detected a few times. This chain joins TRBV10-3 and TRBJ2-7; D gene uncertain. Trimming pared 5 bases from V and 3 bases from J, leaving 8 bases between. Germline values: CDR1 ENHRY, CDR2 SYGVKD. This CDR3 spans 12 amino acids. This CDR3 reads CAISLDGYEQYF. DNA for the CDR3: TGTGCCATCAGTCTGGACGGCTACGAGCAGTACTTC.

Details on this clonotype: An end of the junction does not agree with germline; a read error may underlie this. The gene calls are TRBV7-2 and TRBJ2-5; TRBD2 matches 12 bases. The CDR3 has 13 amino acids. Germline loops: CDR1 SGHTA, CDR2 FQGNSA. The CDR3 DNA follows: TGTGCCAGCAGCTCAAGACTAGCGGGGGCCCATTACTTC. This encodes CASSSRLAGAHYF.

There are a few counts of this clonotype. CDR3 nucleotide sequence: TGCAGCGTTGAAAATAGAGTAAGGAGCAATGAGCAGTTCTTC. Its protein product is CSVENRVRSNEQFF. The chain employs TRBV29-1 and TRBJ2-1, with no clear D. The germline V and J ends were trimmed by 2 bases and 6 bases, with 14 bases remaining between them. This CDR3 spans 14 amino acids. The V gene's germline CDR1 is SQVTM and CDR2 ANQGSEA.

This clonotype appeared a few times. The chain couples TRBV4-1 to TRBJ2-1; 7 nucleotides match TRBD1. The junction had 7 bases not matched to a gene; V was cut back by 3 bases and J by 5 bases. This CDR3 is built from 15 residues. CDR1 and CDR2 from the germline V gene are MGHRA and YSYEKL. The DNA for the CDR3 is TGCGCCAGCAGCCACCCTACAGGGGTCCACAATGAGCAGTTCTTC. It specifies CASSHPTGVHNEQFF.

The CDR3 DNA is TGTGCCAGCAGCTTAGCTAGCGGGGGCACAGATACGCAGTATTTT. As protein: CASSLASGGTDTQYF. V and J are TRBV7-9 and TRBJ2-3, with 8 bases identical to TRBD2. The V segment lost 0 bases and the J segment 1 base; nucleotides outside the gene matches: 0. CDR1 and CDR2 (germline): SEHNR, FQNEAQ (reference sequence). This CDR3 spans 15 amino acids.

This chain links TRBV13 with TRBJ2-2; possibly TRBD2 for D (5 bases). V was cut by 0 bases and J by 10 bases, with 9 bases left in between. Germline V gene lookup returns CDR1 PRHDT and CDR2 FYEKMQ (reference sequence). This CDR3 contains 13 residues. The CDR3: CASSLGREKELFF. The CDR3, as DNA: TGTGCCAGCAGCTTAGGAAGGGAGAAGGAGCTGTTTTTT.

The chain links TRBV27 to TRBJ2-2; D is unresolved. There are 14 residues in the CDR3. The germline CDR1 and CDR2 sequences are MNHEY and SMNVEV (reference sequence). V lost 3 bases and J 4 bases, leaving 9 bases between the germline ends. The CDR3 DNA sequence: TGTGCCAGCAGTTTTGTCCAGTCCACCGGGGAGCTGTTTTTT. Residues: CASSFVQSTGELFF.

The genes are TRBV20-1 and TRBJ2-3, with TRBD1 identical over 10 bases. From germline, CDR1 is DFQATT and CDR2 SNEGSKA (reference sequence). The CDR3 loop spans 14 amino acids. The V segment lost 4 bases and the J segment 7 bases; nucleotides outside the gene matches: 8. The chain's CDR3 is CSATKGTGAYTQYF. For the CDR3, the DNA is TGCAGTGCTACAAAAGGGACAGGGGCATATACGCAGTATTTT.